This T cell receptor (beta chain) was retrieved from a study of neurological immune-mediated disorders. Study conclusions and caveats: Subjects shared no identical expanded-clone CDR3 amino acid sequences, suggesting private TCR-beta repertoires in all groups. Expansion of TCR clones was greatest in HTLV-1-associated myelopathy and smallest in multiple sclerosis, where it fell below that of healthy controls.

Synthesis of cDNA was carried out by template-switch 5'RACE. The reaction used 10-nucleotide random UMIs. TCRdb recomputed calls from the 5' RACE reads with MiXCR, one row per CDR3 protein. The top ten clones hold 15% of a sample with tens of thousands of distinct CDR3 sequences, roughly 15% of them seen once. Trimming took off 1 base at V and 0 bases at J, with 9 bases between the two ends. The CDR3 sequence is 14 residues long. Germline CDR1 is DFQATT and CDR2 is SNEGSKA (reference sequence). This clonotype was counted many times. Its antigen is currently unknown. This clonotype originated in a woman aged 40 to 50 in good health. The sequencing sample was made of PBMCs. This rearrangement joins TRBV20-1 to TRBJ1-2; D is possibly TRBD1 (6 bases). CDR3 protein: CSARGGQSNYGYTF. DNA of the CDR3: TGCAGTGCTAGAGGCGGACAGTCTAACTATGGCTACACCTTC.